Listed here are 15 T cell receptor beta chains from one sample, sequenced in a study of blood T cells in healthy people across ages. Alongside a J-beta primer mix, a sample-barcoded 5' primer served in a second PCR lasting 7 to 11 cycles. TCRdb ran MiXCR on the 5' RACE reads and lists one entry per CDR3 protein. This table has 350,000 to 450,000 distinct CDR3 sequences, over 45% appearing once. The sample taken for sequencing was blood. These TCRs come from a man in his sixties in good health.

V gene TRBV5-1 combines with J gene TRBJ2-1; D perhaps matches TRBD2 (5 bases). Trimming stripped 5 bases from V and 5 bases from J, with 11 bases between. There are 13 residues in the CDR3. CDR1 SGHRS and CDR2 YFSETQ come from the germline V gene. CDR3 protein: CASRARSDNEQFF. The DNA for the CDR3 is TGCGCCAGCAGAGCCCGTAGCGACAATGAGCAGTTCTTC.

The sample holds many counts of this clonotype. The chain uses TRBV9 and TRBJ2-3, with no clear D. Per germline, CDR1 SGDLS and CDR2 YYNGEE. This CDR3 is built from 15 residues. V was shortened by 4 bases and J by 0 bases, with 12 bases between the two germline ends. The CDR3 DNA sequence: TGTGCCAGCAGCACCCGGACGGCTAGCACAGATACGCAGTATTTT. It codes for CASSTRTASTDTQYF.

This CDR3 is CASSVGGQGAPEQFF. In DNA, the CDR3 is TGTGCCAGCAGCGTGGGGGGACAGGGGGCGCCTGAGCAGTTCTTC. The chain employs TRBV9 and TRBJ2-1, with 12 nucleotides matching TRBD1. CDR1 is SGDLS and CDR2 is YYNGEE in the germline V gene. This CDR3 spans 15 amino acids. The ends lost 2 bases at V and 9 bases at J; junction bases unmatched: 6.

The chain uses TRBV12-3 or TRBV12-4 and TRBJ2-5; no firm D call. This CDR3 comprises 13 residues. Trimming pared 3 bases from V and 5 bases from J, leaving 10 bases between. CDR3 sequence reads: CASSLTSLETQYF. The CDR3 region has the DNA TGTGCCAGCAGTTTGACGAGTTTGGAGACCCAGTACTTC.

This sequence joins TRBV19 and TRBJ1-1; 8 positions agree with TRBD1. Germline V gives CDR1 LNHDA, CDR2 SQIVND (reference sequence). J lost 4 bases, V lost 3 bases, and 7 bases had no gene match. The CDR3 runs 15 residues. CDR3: CASSILGTGITEAFF. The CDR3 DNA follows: TGTGCCAGTAGTATTTTGGGGACAGGTATCACTGAAGCTTTCTTT.

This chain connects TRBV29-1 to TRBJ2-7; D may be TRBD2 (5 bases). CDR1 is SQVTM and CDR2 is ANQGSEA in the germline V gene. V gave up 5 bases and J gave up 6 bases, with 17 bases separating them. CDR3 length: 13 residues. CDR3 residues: CSVITFLAGEQYF. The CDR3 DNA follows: TGCAGCGTTATCACCTTCCTGGCGGGCGAGCAGTACTTC.

The CDR3 region is CASSLGASGYGYTF. Here the CDR3 DNA reads TGTGCCAGTAGTCTGGGGGCTTCGGGCTATGGCTACACCTTC. The V call is TRBV19, the J call TRBJ1-2, with a tentative D call TRBD1 (6 bases). V lost 5 bases to trimming and J lost 4 bases, with 14 bases between them. The CDR3 consists of 14 residues. Germline lookup yields CDR1 LNHDA and CDR2 SQIVND (reference sequence).

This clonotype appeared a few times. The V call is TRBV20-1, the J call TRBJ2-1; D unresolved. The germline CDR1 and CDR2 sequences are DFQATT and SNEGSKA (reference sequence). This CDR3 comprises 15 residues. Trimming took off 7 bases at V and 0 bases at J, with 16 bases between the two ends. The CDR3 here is CSGVSTLLSYNEQFF. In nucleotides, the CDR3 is TGCAGTGGTGTGTCGACCCTACTCTCCTACAATGAGCAGTTCTTC.

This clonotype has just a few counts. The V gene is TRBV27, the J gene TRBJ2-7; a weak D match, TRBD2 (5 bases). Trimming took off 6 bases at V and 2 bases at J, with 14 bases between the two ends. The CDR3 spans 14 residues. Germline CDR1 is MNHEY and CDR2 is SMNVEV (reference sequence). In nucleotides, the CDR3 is TGTGCCAGCAGCCCTTTCGGGGAACCCTACGAGCAGTACTTC. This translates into CASSPFGEPYEQYF.

The CDR3 DNA follows: TGCAGTGCTAGTTATCCGGGACGCGGAAAACTGTTTTTT. This codes for CSASYPGRGKLFF. The J gene is TRBJ1-4, the V gene TRBV20-1; possible D gene TRBD1, 5 bases. This CDR3 is built from 13 residues. In germline, CDR1 is DFQATT, CDR2 SNEGSKA (reference sequence). V lost 3 bases to trimming and J lost 10 bases, with 15 bases between them.

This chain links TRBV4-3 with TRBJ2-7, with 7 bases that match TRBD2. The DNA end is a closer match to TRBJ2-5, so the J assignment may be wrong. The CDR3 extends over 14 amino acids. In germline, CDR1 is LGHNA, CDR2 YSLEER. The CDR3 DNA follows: TGCGCCAGCAGCCAGGGGGGGAGGTCTGAGACCCAGTACTTC. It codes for CASSQGGRSETQYF.

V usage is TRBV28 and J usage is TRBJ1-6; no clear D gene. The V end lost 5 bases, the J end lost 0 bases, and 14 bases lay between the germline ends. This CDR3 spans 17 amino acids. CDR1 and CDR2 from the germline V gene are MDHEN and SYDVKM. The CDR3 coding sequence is TGTGCCAGCAGTGGGGTTAGGTTCAGCTCCTATAATTCACCCCTCCACTTT. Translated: CASSGVRFSSYNSPLHF.

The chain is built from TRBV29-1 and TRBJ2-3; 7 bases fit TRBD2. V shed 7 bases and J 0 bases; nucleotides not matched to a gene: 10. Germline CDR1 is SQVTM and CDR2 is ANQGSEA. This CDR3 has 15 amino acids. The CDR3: CSADGGVRSTDTQYF. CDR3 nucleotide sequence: TGCAGCGCCGATGGGGGGGTTCGGAGCACAGATACGCAGTATTTT.

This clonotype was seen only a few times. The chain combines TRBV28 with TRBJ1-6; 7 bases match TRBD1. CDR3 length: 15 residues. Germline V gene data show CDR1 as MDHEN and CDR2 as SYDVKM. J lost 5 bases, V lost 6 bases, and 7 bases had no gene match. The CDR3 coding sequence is TGTGCCAGCAGCTCCCGGGGACAGAATAATTCACCCCTCCACTTT. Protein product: CASSSRGQNNSPLHF.

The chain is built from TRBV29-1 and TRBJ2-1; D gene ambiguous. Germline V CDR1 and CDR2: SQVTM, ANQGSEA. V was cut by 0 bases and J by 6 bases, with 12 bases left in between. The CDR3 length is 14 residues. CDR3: CSVEEGPRSNEQFF. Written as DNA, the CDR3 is TGCAGCGTTGAAGAGGGTCCTAGATCCAATGAGCAGTTCTTC.